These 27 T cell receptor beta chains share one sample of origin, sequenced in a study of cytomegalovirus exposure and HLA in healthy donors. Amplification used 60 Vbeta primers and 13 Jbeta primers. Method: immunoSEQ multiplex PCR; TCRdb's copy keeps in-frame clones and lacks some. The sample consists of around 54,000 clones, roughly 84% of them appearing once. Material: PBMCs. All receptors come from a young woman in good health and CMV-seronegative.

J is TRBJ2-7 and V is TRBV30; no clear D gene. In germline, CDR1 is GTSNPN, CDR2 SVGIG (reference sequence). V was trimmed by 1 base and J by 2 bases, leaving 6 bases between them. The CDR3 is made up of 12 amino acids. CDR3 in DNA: TGTGCCTGGAGTGGGGCAGCCTACGAGCAGTACTTC. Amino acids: CAWSGAAYEQYF.

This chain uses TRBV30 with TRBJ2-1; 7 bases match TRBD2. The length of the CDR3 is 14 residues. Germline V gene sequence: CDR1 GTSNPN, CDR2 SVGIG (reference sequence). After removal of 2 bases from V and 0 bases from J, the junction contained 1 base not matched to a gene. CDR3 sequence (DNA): TGTGCCTGGAGTTGGGGGGGCTCCTACAATGAGCAGTTCTTC. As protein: CAWSWGGSYNEQFF.

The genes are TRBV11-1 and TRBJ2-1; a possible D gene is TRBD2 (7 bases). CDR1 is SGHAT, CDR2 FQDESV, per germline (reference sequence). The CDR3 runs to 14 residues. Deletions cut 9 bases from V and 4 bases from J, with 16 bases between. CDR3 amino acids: CASKAGQGYNEQFF. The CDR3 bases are TGTGCCAGTAAAGCGGGACAAGGTTACAATGAGCAGTTCTTC.

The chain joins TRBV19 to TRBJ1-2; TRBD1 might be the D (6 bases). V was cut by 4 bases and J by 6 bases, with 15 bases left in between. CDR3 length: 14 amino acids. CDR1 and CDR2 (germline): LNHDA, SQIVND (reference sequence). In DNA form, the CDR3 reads TGTGCCAGTAGTACTCTTGGACAGACCAATGGCTACACCTTC. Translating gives CASSTLGQTNGYTF.

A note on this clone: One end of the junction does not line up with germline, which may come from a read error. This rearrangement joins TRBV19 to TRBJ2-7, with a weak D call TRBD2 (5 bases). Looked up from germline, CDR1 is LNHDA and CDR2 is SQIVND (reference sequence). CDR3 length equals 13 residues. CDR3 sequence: CASTEGASSEQYF. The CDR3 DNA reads TGTGCCAGTACCGAGGGAGCTTCCTCCGAGCAGTACTTC. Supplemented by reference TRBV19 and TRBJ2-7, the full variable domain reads DGGITQSPKYLFRKEGQNVTLSCEQNLNHDAMYWYRQDPGQGLRLIYYSQIVNDFQKGDIAEGYSVSREKKESFPLTVTSAQKNPTAFYLCASTEGASSEQYFGPGTRLTVT.

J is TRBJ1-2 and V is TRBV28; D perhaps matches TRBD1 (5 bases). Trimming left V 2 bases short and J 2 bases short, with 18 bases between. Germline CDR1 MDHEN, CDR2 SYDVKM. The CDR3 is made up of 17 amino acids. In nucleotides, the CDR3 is TGTGCCAGCAGTTTAGCTAGTCTACGAGCAGGGAACTATGGCTACACCTTC. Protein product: CASSLASLRAGNYGYTF.

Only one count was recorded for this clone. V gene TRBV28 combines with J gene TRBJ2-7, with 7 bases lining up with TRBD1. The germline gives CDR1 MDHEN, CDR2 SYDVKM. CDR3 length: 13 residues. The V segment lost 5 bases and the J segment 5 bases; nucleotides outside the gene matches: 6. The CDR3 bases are TGTGCCAGCAGTGTGGGACAGTTCCACGAGCAGTACTTC. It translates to CASSVGQFHEQYF.

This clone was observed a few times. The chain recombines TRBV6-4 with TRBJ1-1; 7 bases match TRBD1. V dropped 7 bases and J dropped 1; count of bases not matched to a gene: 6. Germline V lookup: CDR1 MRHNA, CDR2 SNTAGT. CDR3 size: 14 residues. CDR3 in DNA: TGTGCCAGCACCCCCGGGACAGAGAACACTGAAGCTTTCTTT. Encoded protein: CASTPGTENTEAFF.

CDR3 amino acids: CARNTGGETQYF. The CDR3 DNA is TGTGCCAGGAATACAGGGGGAGAGACCCAGTACTTC. The chain uses TRBV2 and TRBJ2-5, with 8 nucleotides matching TRBD1. The germline V gene encodes CDR1 SNHLY and CDR2 FYNNEI. Trimming at V came to 9 bases and at J to 4 bases, leaving 4 bases not matched to a gene. The CDR3 runs to 12 residues.

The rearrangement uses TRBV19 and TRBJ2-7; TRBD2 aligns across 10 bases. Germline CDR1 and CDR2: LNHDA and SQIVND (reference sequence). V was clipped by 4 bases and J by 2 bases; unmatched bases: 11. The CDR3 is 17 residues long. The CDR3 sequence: CASSTSRLAGLPYEQYF. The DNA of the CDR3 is TGTGCCAGTAGTACGAGCAGACTAGCGGGTCTACCCTACGAGCAGTACTTC.

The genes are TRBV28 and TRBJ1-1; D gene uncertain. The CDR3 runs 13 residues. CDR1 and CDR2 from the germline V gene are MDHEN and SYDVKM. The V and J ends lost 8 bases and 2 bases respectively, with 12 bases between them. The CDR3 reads CASPKPGNTEAFF. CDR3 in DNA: TGTGCCAGCCCTAAGCCAGGTAACACTGAAGCTTTCTTT.

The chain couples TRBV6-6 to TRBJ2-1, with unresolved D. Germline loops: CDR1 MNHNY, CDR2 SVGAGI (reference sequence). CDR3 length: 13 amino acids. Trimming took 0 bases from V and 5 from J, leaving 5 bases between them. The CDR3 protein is CASSYSENNEQFF. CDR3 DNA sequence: TGTGCCAGCAGTTACTCAGAGAACAATGAGCAGTTCTTC.

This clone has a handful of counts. CDR3 sequence (DNA): TGCGCCAGCAGCCCCGGACTAGTCGATACGCAGTATTTT. Translation: CASSPGLVDTQYF. The genes are TRBV5-1 and TRBJ2-3, with 7 bases identical to TRBD2. Germline-derived CDR1 and CDR2 are SGHRS and YFSETQ. There are 13 residues in the CDR3. The V segment lost 4 bases and the J segment 6 bases; nucleotides outside the gene matches: 5.

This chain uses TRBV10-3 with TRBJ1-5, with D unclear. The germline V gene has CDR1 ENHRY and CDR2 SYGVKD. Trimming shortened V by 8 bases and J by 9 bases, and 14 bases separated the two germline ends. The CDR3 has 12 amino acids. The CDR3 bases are TGTGCCATCTCCACTGGCCCGGGGCCCCAGCATTTT. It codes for CAISTGPGPQHF.

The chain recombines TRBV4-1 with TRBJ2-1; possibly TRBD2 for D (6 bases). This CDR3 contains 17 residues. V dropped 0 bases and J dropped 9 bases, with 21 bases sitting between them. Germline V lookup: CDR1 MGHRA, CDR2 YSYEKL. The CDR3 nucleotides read TGCGCCAGCAGCCAAGATGTCCGGACCCCAGCCGGGGGTGAGCAGTTCTTC. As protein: CASSQDVRTPAGGEQFF.

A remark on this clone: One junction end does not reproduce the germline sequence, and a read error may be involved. CDR3 coding DNA: TGTGCCAGCAGTCCGGACAGGGACAAGACTGCAGCTTTCTTT. Translated: CASSPDRDKTAAFF. This chain uses TRBV28 with TRBJ1-1; 8 nucleotides match TRBD1. The CDR3 has 14 amino acids. Germline-derived CDR1 and CDR2 are MDHEN and SYDVKM.

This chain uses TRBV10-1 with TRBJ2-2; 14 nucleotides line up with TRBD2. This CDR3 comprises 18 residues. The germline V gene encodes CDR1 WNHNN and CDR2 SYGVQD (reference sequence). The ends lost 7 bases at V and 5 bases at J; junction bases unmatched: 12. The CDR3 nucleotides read TGCGCCAGCACTCCGGGACTAGCGGGAGAAGGAGGGACCGGGGAGCTGTTTTTT. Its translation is CASTPGLAGEGGTGELFF.

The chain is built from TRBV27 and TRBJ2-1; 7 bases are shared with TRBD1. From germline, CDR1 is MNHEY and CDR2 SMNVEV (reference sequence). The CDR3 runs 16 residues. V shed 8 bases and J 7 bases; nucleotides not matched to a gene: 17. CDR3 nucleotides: TGTGCCAGCCAATCCCCTCGCGCGGACAGGCATAATGAGCAGTTCTTC. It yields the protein CASQSPRADRHNEQFF.

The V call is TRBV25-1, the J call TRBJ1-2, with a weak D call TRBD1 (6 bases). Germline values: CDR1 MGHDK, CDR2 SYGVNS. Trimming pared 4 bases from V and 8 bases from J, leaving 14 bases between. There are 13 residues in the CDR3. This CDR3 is CASSVDRTWGYTF. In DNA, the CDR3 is TGTGCCAGCAGTGTTGACAGGACCTGGGGCTACACCTTC.

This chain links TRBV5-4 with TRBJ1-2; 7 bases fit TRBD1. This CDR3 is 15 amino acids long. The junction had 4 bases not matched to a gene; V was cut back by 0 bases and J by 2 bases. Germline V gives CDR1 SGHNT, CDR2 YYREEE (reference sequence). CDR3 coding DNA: TGTGCCAGCAGCTTGGTGGCAGGGGGGAACTATGGCTACACCTTC. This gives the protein CASSLVAGGNYGYTF.

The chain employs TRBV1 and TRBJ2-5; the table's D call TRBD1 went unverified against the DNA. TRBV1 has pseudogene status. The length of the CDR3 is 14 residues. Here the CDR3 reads CTSSHPVIQETQYF. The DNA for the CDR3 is TGCACCAGCAGCCATCCAGTAATACAAGAGACCCAGTACTTC.

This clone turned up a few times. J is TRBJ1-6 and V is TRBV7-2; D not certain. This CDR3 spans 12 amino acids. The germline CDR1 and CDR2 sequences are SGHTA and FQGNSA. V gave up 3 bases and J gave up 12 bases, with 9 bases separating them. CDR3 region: CASSLAGQPLHF. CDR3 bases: TGTGCCAGCAGCTTGGCTGGCCAACCCCTCCACTTT. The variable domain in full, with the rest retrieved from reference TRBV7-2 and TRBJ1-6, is GAGVSQSPSNKVTEKGKDVELRCDPISGHTALYWYRQSLGQGLEFLIYFQGNSAPDKSGLPSDRFSAERTGGSVSTLTIQRTQQEDSAVYLCASSLAGQPLHFGNGTRLTVT.

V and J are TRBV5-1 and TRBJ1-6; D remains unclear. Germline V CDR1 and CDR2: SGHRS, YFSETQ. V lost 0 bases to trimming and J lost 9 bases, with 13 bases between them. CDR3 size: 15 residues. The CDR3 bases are TGCGCCAGCAGCTTGGGCAATCCGAGGAGTTCACCCCTCCACTTT. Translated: CASSLGNPRSSPLHF. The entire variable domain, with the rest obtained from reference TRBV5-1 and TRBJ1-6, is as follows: KAGVTQTPRYLIKTRGQQVTLSCSPISGHRSVSWYQQTPGQGLQFLFEYFSETQRNKGNFPGRFSGRQFSNSRSEMNVSTLELGDSALYLCASSLGNPRSSPLHFGNGTRLTVT.

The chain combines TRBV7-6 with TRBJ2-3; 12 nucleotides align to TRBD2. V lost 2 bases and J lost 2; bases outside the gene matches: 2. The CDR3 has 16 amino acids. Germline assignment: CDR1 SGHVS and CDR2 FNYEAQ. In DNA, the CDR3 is TGTGCCAGCAGCTTACTAGCGGGAGGGGTCACAGATACGCAGTATTTT. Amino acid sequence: CASSLLAGGVTDTQYF.

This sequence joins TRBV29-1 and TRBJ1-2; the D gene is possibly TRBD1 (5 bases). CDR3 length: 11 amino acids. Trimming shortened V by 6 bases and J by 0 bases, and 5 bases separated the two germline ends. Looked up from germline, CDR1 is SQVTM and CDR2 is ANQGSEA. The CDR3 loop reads CSVTANYGYTF. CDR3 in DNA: TGCAGCGTGACAGCTAACTATGGCTACACCTTC.

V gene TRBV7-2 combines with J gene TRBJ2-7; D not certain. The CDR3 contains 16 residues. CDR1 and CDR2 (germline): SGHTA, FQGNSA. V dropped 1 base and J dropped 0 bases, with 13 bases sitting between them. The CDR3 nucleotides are TGTGCCAGCAGCTTAGTTAGTGGTTTTAGCTCCTACGAGCAGTACTTC. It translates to CASSLVSGFSSYEQYF. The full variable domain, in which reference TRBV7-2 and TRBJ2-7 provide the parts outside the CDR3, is GAGVSQSPSNKVTEKGKDVELRCDPISGHTALYWYRQSLGQGLEFLIYFQGNSAPDKSGLPSDRFSAERTGGSVSTLTIQRTQQEDSAVYLCASSLVSGFSSYEQYFGPGTRLTVT.

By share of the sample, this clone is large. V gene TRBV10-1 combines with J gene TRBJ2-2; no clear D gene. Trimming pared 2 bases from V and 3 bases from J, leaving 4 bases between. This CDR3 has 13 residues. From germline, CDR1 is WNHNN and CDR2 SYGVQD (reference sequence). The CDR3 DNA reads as TGCGCCAGCAGTGAGGACTACACCGGGGAGCTGTTTTTT. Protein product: CASSEDYTGELFF.